Sequencing of this T cell receptor beta chain was carried out in a study of T cells in Graves' hyperthyroidism and ophthalmopathy (dated by TCRdb to the late 2010s). About the full investigation: Peripheral blood samples were taken at initial diagnosis, before any treatment was given. Once sampling was done, hyperthyroidism patients were given methimazole at a starting dose of 30 mg daily, whereas ophthalmopathy patients were given high-dose intravenous methylprednisolone. To identify distinguishing TCR V-J signatures, a discovery cohort of some 99 patients was used, comprising 43 with Graves' ophthalmopathy and around 57 with stable Graves' hyperthyroidism. Prospective prediction of ophthalmopathy was tested in an independent validation cohort of approximately 19 hyperthyroidism patients and 15 to 17 patients who later progressed to ophthalmopathy. In several Graves' hyperthyroidism patients, the study also compared T-cell repertoires from thyroid tissue with T-cell repertoires from blood. According to the paper, TCR Vbeta CDR3 sequencing was carried out on approximately 140 peripheral blood samples, which came from around 43 ophthalmopathy, 75 to 80 hyperthyroidism and roughly 17 progressor patients. The approximately 90 discovery patients were randomly split 7:3 into training and test sets. Overall study results and their limits: Ophthalmopathy was separated from stable hyperthyroidism by a 13 V-J signature model, with 85% to 90% sensitivity and about 84% specificity obtained in cross-validation and 80%/75% obtained in testing. In validation, progression to ophthalmopathy was predicted by the model with more than 65% sensitivity and under 85% specificity, a median of roughly 6 months before onset. No statistical method was used to fix the sample size in advance, and group allocation was not hidden from the investigators. Most expanded thyroid clonotypes (frequency above 0.001) were also found in blood, which suggests that blood repertoires may mirror thyroid immune responses.

About this clonotype itself: Its antigen target is currently unknown. It may be a read error: a sequence one base away is much more abundant.

A patient counted as having stable Graves' hyperthyroidism if no progression to ophthalmopathy occurred over 18 months of follow-up. Hyperthyroidism patients were newly diagnosed, with disease duration under 2 months, and aged 18 to 65 years. Exclusion was applied to patients with uncontrolled infections, other autoimmune diseases, pregnancy or lactation. Clinical symptoms, serum thyroxine and TRAb, thyroid ultrasound, and orbital computed tomography formed the basis for the diagnoses. Ficoll-Paque density gradient centrifugation was used to isolate PBMCs from around 10 ml of fresh peripheral blood. Total RNA was extracted using Trizol reagent, and RNA quality was assessed on an Agilent 2100 Bioanalyzer. Amplification of TCR beta CDR3 regions was carried out from RNA transcripts. A first-round RT-PCR of the TCR CDR3 used the HTBI primer set with the Qiagen OneStep RT-PCR kit. Libraries were constructed in a second round of multiplex PCR, after which size selection and purification were carried out. Paired-end sequencing of the libraries was performed with 100 bp reads on an Illumina HiSeq2000. The paper's data handling went like this. SOAPnuke was used to process the raw data, removing reads that contained adapters or uncalled bases, had a mean Phred below 15, or lacked an exact match to the constant primer or identifier. COPE v1.2.5 was used to merge high-quality paired reads, and clonotypes were defined as unique nucleotide sequences. MiTCR v1.1 was used to align clonotypes to the IMGT TRBV, TRBD and TRBJ reference segments. The analysis included only V-J combinations with a frequency above 0.0001, which together covered 98% to 99.2% of the repertoires. The TCS score was defined as the ratio of F50 (clonal expansion) to E x V (chaos), calculated using BLOSUM62-based TCRdist between CDR3 peptides within each V-J. Welch's t-statistics and random forest reduced fewer than 600 V-J features to roughly 13, which were used in a naive Bayes classifier (R e1071). Through fastp at Q25 and MiXCR, TCRdb rebuilt clones from the public reads, retaining in-frame beta chains. CDR3 protein sequences are deduplicated, and each keeps its most common genes and DNA. These V and J calls derive from TCRdb rather than the authors' analysis. Counted in this sample were fewer than 900,000 distinct CDR3 sequences; 15% to 20% of them appeared once. The ten most abundant clones make up about 8.4% of the sample.

From its cysteine to its phenylalanine, the CDR3 spans 15 amino acids. Kept here is only the CDR3 DNA, which spans 45 bases and is read in frame from base 1. V is cut by 4 bases and J by 2 bases, and the space between the germline ends is 12 bases. CDR1 and CDR2 (MNHEY, SVGEGT) derive from the germline V gene. This TCR was recovered from a man in his late teens or twenties with Graves' hyperthyroidism. The receptor chain draws on TRBV6-2 or TRBV6-3 and TRBJ2-1; TRBD2 is possibly the D segment (5 matching bases). The source material was blood. The CDR3 in this case is CASSLEAGPYNEQFF. The DNA sequence is given as TGTGCCAGCAGTTTAGAGGCGGGCCCCTACAATGAGCAGTTCTTC.